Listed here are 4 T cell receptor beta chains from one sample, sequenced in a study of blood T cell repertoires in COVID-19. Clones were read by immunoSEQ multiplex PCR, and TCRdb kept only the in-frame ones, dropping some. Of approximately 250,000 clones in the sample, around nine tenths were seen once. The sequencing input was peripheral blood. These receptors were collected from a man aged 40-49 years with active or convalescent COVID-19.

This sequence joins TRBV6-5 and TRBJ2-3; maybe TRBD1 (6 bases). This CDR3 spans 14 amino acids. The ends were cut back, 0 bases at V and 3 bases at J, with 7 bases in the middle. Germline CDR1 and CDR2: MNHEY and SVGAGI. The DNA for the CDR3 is TGTGCCAGCAGTTACTCGGACAGAACAGATACGCAGTATTTT. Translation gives CASSYSDRTDTQYF.

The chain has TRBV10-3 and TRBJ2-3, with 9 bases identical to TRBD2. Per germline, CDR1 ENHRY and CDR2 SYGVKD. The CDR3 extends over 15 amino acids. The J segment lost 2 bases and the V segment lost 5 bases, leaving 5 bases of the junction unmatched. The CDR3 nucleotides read TGTGCCATCAGTCGAGCGGGGGGATACACAGATACGCAGTATTTT. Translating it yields CAISRAGGYTDTQYF.

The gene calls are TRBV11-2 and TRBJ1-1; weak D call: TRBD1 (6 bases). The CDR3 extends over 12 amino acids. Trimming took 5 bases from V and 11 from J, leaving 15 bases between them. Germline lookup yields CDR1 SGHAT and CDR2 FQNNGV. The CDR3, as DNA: TGTGCCAGCAGCGGTACCGGGACATTCGCTTTCTTT. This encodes CASSGTGTFAFF.

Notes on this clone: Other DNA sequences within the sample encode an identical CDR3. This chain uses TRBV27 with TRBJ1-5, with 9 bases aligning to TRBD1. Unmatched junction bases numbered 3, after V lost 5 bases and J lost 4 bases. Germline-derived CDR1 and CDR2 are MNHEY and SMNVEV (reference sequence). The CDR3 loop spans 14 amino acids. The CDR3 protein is CASSPGTGNQPQHF. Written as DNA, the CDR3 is TGTGCCAGCAGTCCCGGGACAGGGAATCAGCCCCAGCATTTT.